The clone carrying this T cell receptor beta chain showed up just a few times. This sample stems from a study of cytomegalovirus exposure and HLA in healthy donors. V dropped 4 bases and J dropped 2; count of bases not matched to a gene: 4. Germline V lookup: CDR1 LNHNV, CDR2 YYDKDF (reference sequence). This CDR3 spans 15 amino acids. With 60 Vbeta and 13 Jbeta primers, the PCR was carried out. Data came from immunoSEQ multiplex PCR; TCRdb stores just in-frame clones and leaves some out. The sample lists 100,000 to 120,000 clones; about 15% were seen once. The V and J genes are TRBV15 and TRBJ2-3; TRBD2 aligns across 9 bases. The TCR sequence derives from a female donor in good health and CMV-seronegative. Sequencing used PBMCs. CDR3 bases: TGTGCCACCAGCAAGCGCGGGAGGGACACAGATACGCAGTATTTT. Amino acids: CATSKRGRDTDTQYF.